This entry is about one TCR beta chain. The CDR3 covers 15 residues. Trimming cost V 0 bases and J 6 bases; bases outside gene matches: 6. Per the germline V gene, CDR1 is SGHRS and CDR2 is YFSETQ. TCRdb's table, derived via immunoSEQ multiplex PCR, lists solely in-frame clones and lacks some. The sample yields around 250,000 clones, roughly 85% seen once. These data originate in a study of blood T cell repertoires in COVID-19. Which cohort a participant joined came from the clinical history participants gave. The chain joins TRBV5-1 to TRBJ1-2, with 9 bases identical to TRBD1. Sequenced sample: PBMCs or T cells enriched from blood (not recorded which). The TCR comes from a woman aged 45-65 years with acute COVID-19. CDR3 protein: CASSLDRGRKNGYTF. The DNA for the CDR3 is TGCGCCAGCAGCTTGGACAGGGGGCGAAAGAATGGCTACACCTTC.